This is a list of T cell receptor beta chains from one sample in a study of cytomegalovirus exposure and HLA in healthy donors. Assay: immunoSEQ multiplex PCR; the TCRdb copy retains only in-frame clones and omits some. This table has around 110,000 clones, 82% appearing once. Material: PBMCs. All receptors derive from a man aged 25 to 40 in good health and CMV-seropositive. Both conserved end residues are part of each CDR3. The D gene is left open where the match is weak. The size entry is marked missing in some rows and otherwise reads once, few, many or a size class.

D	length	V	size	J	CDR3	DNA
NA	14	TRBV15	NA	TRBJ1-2	CATSSPGANYGYTF	TGTGCCACCAGCAGCCCAGGGGCAAACTATGGCTACACCTTC
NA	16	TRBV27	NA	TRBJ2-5	CASSFHPRDIQETQYF	TGTGCCAGCAGTTTCCACCCCAGGGACATACAAGAGACCCAGTACTTC
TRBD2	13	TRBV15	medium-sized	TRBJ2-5	CAAAIFGGETQYF	TGTGCCGCAGCTATCTTCGGGGGGGAGACCCAGTACTTC
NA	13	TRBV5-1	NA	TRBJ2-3	CASSLEGVDTQYF	TGCGCCAGCAGCTTGGAAGGGGTGGATACGCAGTATTTT
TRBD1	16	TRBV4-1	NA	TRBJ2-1	CASSKIRDRPYNEQFF	TGCGCCAGCAGCAAAATCCGGGACAGGCCATACAATGAGCAGTTCTTC
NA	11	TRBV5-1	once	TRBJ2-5	CASRSDKAQYF	TGCGCCAGCAGATCCGACAAGGCCCAGTACTTC
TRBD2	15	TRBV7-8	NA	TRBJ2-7	CASSLRAGGSYEQYF	TGTGCCAGCAGCTTGCGTGCGGGAGGGTCCTACGAGCAGTACTTC
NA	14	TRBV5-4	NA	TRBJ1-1	CASSFWEVDTEAFF	TGTGCCAGCAGCTTTTGGGAGGTGGACACTGAAGCTTTCTTT
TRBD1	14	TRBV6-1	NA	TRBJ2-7	CASSWDRDSYEQYF	TGTGCCAGCAGTTGGGACAGGGACTCCTACGAGCAGTACTTC
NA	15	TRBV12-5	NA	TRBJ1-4	CASGVGDSTNEKLFF	TGTGCTAGTGGGGTCGGGGACTCAACTAATGAAAAACTGTTTTTT
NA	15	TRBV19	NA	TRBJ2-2	CASRVPGTNTGELFF	TGTGCCAGTAGGGTCCCGGGAACGAACACCGGGGAGCTGTTTTTT
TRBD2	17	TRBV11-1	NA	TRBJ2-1	CASSLGSRGGASREQFF	TGTGCCAGCAGCTTAGGAAGTCGCGGGGGGGCTAGTCGGGAGCAGTTCTTC
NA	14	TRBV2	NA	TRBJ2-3	CTSSELRGADTQYF	TGTACCAGCAGTGAACTGCGCGGGGCAGATACGCAGTATTTT
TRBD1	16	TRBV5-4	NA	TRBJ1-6	CASSLPTGIGESPLHF	TGTGCCAGCAGCTTGCCGACAGGGATTGGAGAATCACCCCTCCACTTT
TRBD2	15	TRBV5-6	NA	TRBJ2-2	CASSSSGGPSGELFF	TGTGCCAGCAGTTCTAGCGGGGGGCCGTCCGGGGAGCTGTTTTTT
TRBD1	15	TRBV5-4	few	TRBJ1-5	CASSVQGNSNQPQHF	TGTGCCAGCAGTGTACAGGGGAATAGCAATCAGCCCCAGCATTTT
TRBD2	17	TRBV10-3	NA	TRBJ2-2	CAISDREAGVGTGELFF	TGTGCCATCAGTGATCGGGAGGCGGGGGTAGGCACCGGGGAGCTGTTTTTT
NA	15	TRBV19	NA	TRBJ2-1	CASSILRGGNNEQFF	TGTGCCAGTAGTATCCTCCGCGGGGGCAACAATGAGCAGTTCTTC
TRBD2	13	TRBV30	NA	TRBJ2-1	CAWRTSGANEQFF	TGTGCCTGGAGAACTAGCGGGGCTAATGAGCAGTTCTTC
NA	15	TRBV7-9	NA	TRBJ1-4	CASSSLSATNEKLFF	TGTGCCAGCAGCTCCCTCAGTGCAACTAATGAAAAACTGTTTTTT
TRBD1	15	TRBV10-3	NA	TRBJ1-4	CAIRQDQGAGEKLFF	TGTGCCATCAGGCAAGACCAGGGGGCTGGCGAAAAACTGTTTTTT
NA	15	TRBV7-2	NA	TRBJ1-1	CASSLGQGLNIAAFF	TGTGCCAGCAGCTTGGGGCAGGGGCTCAATATCGCGGCTTTCTTT
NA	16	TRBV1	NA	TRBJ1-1	CTSSQRGQGGSAEAFF	TGCACCAGCAGCCAACGGGGACAGGGGGGTTCGGCTGAAGCTTTCTTT
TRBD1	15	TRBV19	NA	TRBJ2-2	CASSRSGGNTGELFF	TGTGCCAGTAGTAGGTCAGGGGGCAACACCGGGGAGCTGTTTTTT